The next 22 T cell receptor beta chains were all read from a single sample in a study of OX40 agonist ivuxolimab in advanced cancers. Libraries were prepared by immunoSEQ multiplex PCR; TCRdb keeps only in-frame clonotypes and omits some of them. The profile shows about 34,000 clones, roughly 83% of them singletons. Sequencing was performed on CD4+ or CD8+ T cells sorted from blood, taken in a trial of the OX40 agonist ivuxolimab. Every receptor here comes from an adult with an advanced solid tumor such as melanoma, head and neck, liver or kidney cancer.

The rearrangement links TRBV14 to TRBJ2-7; perhaps TRBD1 as D (6 bases). The CDR3 extends over 14 amino acids. Germline values: CDR1 SGHDN, CDR2 FVKESK. V was clipped by 4 bases and J by 1 base, with 11 bases between them. The CDR3: CASSPGVGSYEQYF. The CDR3 DNA sequence: TGTGCCAGCAGCCCAGGGGTGGGGTCCTACGAGCAGTACTTC.

V and J are TRBV28 and TRBJ1-5, with D possibly matching TRBD1 (5 bases). The CDR3 is 14 residues long. The V gene's germline CDR1 is MDHEN and CDR2 SYDVKM. Trimming left V 10 bases short and J 4 bases short, with 17 bases between. The CDR3 coding sequence is TGTGCCACCAGCGTCCAGGGCCTGAATCAGCCCCAGCATTTT. Translated: CATSVQGLNQPQHF. The full variable domain, its missing parts supplied by reference TRBV28 and TRBJ1-5, is DVKVTQSSRYLVKRTGEKVFLECVQDMDHENMFWYRQDPGLGLRLIYFSYDVKMKEKGDIPEGYSVSREKKERFSLILESASTNQTSMYLCATSVQGLNQPQHFGDGTRLSIL.

The rearrangement joins TRBV29-1 to TRBJ2-7; 8 nucleotides align to TRBD2. This CDR3 contains 14 residues. The V and J ends lost 7 bases and 0 bases, in that order; junction bases with no gene match: 8. CDR1 is SQVTM, CDR2 ANQGSEA, per germline. CDR3 sequence (DNA): TGCAGCGCTACCGGGGGGGGCTCCTCCTACGAGCAGTACTTC. Translated: CSATGGGSSYEQYF.

Concerning this clone itself: One end of the junction fails to match germline, which may point to a read error. The chain employs TRBV28 and TRBJ1-2, with TRBD1 matching over 7 bases. This CDR3 has 15 residues. Germline V lookup: CDR1 MDHEN, CDR2 SYDVKM. The CDR3 DNA is TGTACCAGCAGCAATTACAGGGGAGGAAACTATGGCTACACCTTC. Protein: CTSSNYRGGNYGYTF.

This clone was counted a few times. The V and J genes are TRBV29-1 and TRBJ2-3, with 9 bases aligning to TRBD1. Trimming cost V 5 bases and J 1 base; bases outside gene matches: 1. CDR3 size: 13 residues. Germline CDR1 and CDR2: SQVTM and ANQGSEA. CDR3 sequence reads: CSVRTGGTDTQYF. DNA of the CDR3: TGCAGCGTTAGGACAGGGGGCACAGATACGCAGTATTTT.

A note on this clone: Other DNA variants within this sample encode the same CDR3. The J gene is TRBJ1-1, the V gene TRBV15; weak D call: TRBD1 (5 bases). CDR3 length equals 15 residues. Trimming cost V 0 bases and J 0 bases, with 8 bases left between them. Per germline, CDR1 LNHNV and CDR2 YYDKDF (reference sequence). The CDR3 coding sequence is TGTGCCACCAGCAGAGATCGACAGTTGAACACTGAAGCTTTCTTT. This translates into CATSRDRQLNTEAFF. Drawing the rest from reference TRBV15 and TRBJ1-1, the complete variable domain is DAMVIQNPRYQVTQFGKPVTLSCSQTLNHNVMYWYQQKSSQAPKLLFHYYDKDFNNEADTPDNFQSRRPNTSFCFLDIRSPGLGDTAMYLCATSRDRQLNTEAFFGQGTRLTVV.

The chain links TRBV9 to TRBJ1-4; possibly TRBD1 for D (5 bases). Germline V gives CDR1 SGDLS, CDR2 YYNGEE. There are 17 residues in the CDR3. Trimming cost V 3 bases and J 0 bases, with 15 bases left between them. In DNA, the CDR3 is TGTGCCAGCAGCGCTGGCCTGGGGGGGGCAACTAATGAAAAACTGTTTTTT. Translated, it gives CASSAGLGGATNEKLFF.

The chain is built from TRBV27 and TRBJ2-1; D may be TRBD1 (5 bases). V was shortened by 5 bases and J by 8 bases, with 19 bases between the two germline ends. The CDR3 runs 15 residues. Per the germline V gene, CDR1 is MNHEY and CDR2 is SMNVEV (reference sequence). For the CDR3, the DNA is TGTGCCAGCAGTCTCGGAATCGGGCAGGGCGATGAGCAGTTCTTC. This sequence encodes CASSLGIGQGDEQFF.

V is TRBV27 and J is TRBJ1-2, with a weak D call TRBD1 (6 bases). V lost 4 bases and J lost 3, with 12 bases in between. This CDR3 has 14 residues. Germline V gene data show CDR1 as MNHEY and CDR2 as SMNVEV (reference sequence). The CDR3 DNA follows: TGTGCCAGCAGTTACCGGGGGGCGGACTATGGCTACACCTTC. Its translation: CASSYRGADYGYTF.

The J gene is TRBJ2-3, the V gene TRBV29-1; D not resolved. Germline V gives CDR1 SQVTM, CDR2 ANQGSEA. V lost 4 bases, J lost 3 bases, and 17 bases lay in between. The CDR3 is made up of 15 amino acids. The CDR3 loop is CSVAGIRQLTDTQYF. The CDR3 nucleotides read TGCAGCGTTGCAGGTATAAGGCAGCTGACAGATACGCAGTATTTT.

The J gene is TRBJ1-5, the V gene TRBV15; D perhaps matches TRBD1 (5 bases). The CDR3 extends over 20 amino acids. Germline CDR1 is LNHNV and CDR2 is YYDKDF (reference sequence). V lost 1 base, J lost 4 bases, and 26 bases lay in between. The CDR3 reads CATSRGARVGYLTPNQPQHF. DNA for the CDR3: TGTGCCACCAGCAGAGGGGCCAGGGTCGGATATCTTACCCCAAATCAGCCCCAGCATTTT.

This clone is categorized as medium-sized (0.01 to 0.1%). The chain is built from TRBV19 and TRBJ2-2; D remains unclear. There are 12 residues in the CDR3. Trimming took off 7 bases at V and 8 bases at J, with 11 bases between the two ends. The V gene's germline CDR1 is LNHDA and CDR2 SQIVND (reference sequence). Here the CDR3 reads CASNEGIGELFF. In DNA form, the CDR3 reads TGTGCCAGTAATGAAGGGATTGGGGAGCTGTTTTTT.

This chain connects TRBV4-2 to TRBJ2-1; TRBD2 is a possible D gene (6 bases). The CDR3 totals 14 residues. The germline V gene has CDR1 LGHNA and CDR2 YNFKEQ. V was cut by 1 base and J by 6 bases, with 10 bases left in between. Here the CDR3 DNA reads TGTGCCAGCAGCCAAGTCGGGGGATTCAATGAGCAGTTCTTC. As protein: CASSQVGGFNEQFF.

The chain joins TRBV28 to TRBJ2-7, with 11 bases lining up with TRBD1. This CDR3 comprises 15 residues. In germline, CDR1 is MDHEN, CDR2 SYDVKM. V lost 2 bases to trimming and J lost 3 bases; unmatched junction nucleotides: 3. CDR3 protein: CASSLGQGAIYEQYF. The CDR3 bases are TGTGCCAGCAGTTTAGGACAGGGGGCGATCTACGAGCAGTACTTC.

The genes are TRBV7-9 and TRBJ2-7; D is unresolved. The germline V gene has CDR1 SEHNR and CDR2 FQNEAQ (reference sequence). The CDR3 extends over 13 amino acids. V shed 5 bases and J shed 3 bases, with 11 bases lying between them. In DNA, the CDR3 is TGTGCCAGCAGCCAAATCCCCCACTACGAGCAGTACTTC. This gives the protein CASSQIPHYEQYF.

The chain combines TRBV19 with TRBJ2-7; D remains unclear. This CDR3 is built from 15 residues. The V gene lost 0 bases and the J gene lost 0 bases, with 9 bases spanning the gap. Germline loops: CDR1 LNHDA, CDR2 SQIVND (reference sequence). CDR3 sequence reads: CASSIDSSNSYEQYF. In DNA form, the CDR3 reads TGTGCCAGTAGTATAGATTCCTCTAACTCCTACGAGCAGTACTTC.

The chain joins TRBV19 to TRBJ1-4; TRBD1 matches at 7 bases. Germline CDR1 and CDR2: LNHDA and SQIVND (reference sequence). The CDR3 totals 12 residues. V shed 6 bases, J shed 7 bases, and the junction held 2 bases outside the gene matches. CDR3 sequence reads: CASRSGGEKLFF. The DNA for the CDR3 is TGTGCCAGTAGATCAGGGGGTGAAAAACTGTTTTTT.

The CDR3 here is CASSMLAGGADTQYF. The CDR3 DNA follows: TGTGCCAGTAGTATGTTAGCGGGAGGGGCAGATACGCAGTATTTT. The chain links TRBV19 to TRBJ2-3; 11 nucleotides match TRBD2. Germline CDR1 reads LNHDA; CDR2 reads SQIVND (reference sequence). The V segment lost 3 bases and the J segment 4 bases; nucleotides outside the gene matches: 3. The CDR3 is 15 residues long.

As concerns this clone: Other DNA sequences of this sample code for an identical CDR3. This chain joins TRBV19 and TRBJ2-1; 10 nucleotides align to TRBD2. Looked up from germline, CDR1 is LNHDA and CDR2 is SQIVND (reference sequence). V trimming: 3 bases; J trimming: 3 bases; junction bases outside the gene matches: 8. The length of the CDR3 is 17 residues. CDR3 DNA sequence: TGTGCCAGTAGTATCACTAGCGGGGACTCTCTCTACAATGAGCAGTTCTTC. It encodes CASSITSGDSLYNEQFF. Full variable domain (outside the CDR3, taken from reference TRBV19 and TRBJ2-1): DGGITQSPKYLFRKEGQNVTLSCEQNLNHDAMYWYRQDPGQGLRLIYYSQIVNDFQKGDIAEGYSVSREKKESFPLTVTSAQKNPTAFYLCASSITSGDSLYNEQFFGPGTRLTVL.

There are a few counts of this clone. The chain employs TRBV4-2 and TRBJ1-5, with D uncertain. This CDR3 has 15 residues. The germline gives CDR1 LGHNA, CDR2 YNFKEQ. V was pared by 2 bases and J by 1 base, with 9 bases between. CDR3 DNA: TGTGCCAGCAGCCAAACGATTGGGAGCAATCAGCCCCAGCATTTT. Translation: CASSQTIGSNQPQHF.

This rearrangement joins TRBV4-1 to TRBJ2-3; D gene uncertain. This CDR3 is 14 amino acids long. Trimming cost V 4 bases and J 4 bases, with 12 bases left between them. From germline, CDR1 is MGHRA and CDR2 YSYEKL. CDR3 in DNA: TGCGCCAGCAGCCCGTCGGCGCGCGCAGATACGCAGTATTTT. This sequence encodes CASSPSARADTQYF.

V is TRBV19 and J is TRBJ2-1; D not resolved. The CDR3 spans 14 residues. V dropped 3 bases and J dropped 0 bases, with 6 bases sitting between them. From germline, CDR1 is LNHDA and CDR2 SQIVND (reference sequence). The CDR3 DNA reads TGTGCCAGTAGTATCCATAGCTCCTACAATGAGCAGTTCTTC. Encoded protein: CASSIHSSYNEQFF.